The source of this TCR beta chain is a study of CD8 T cells in ankylosing spondylitis. Study-wide results and caveats: Reactive arthritis synovial fluid and blood previously showed some of these motif variants. Made up of about eight highly homologous variants, a TCR beta motif appeared characteristic of ankylosing spondylitis blood. Significant enrichment of disease-linked clones was reported in matched ankylosing spondylitis synovial fluid.

Only a few counts were recorded for this clonotype. Its target is unknown. The germline V gene encodes CDR1 KGHSH and CDR2 LQKENI. This CDR3 contains 13 residues. V lost 0 bases and J lost 4, with 5 bases in between. Construction of TCR beta libraries was performed using quantitative 5'-RACE with molecular barcodes. TCRdb independently ran MiXCR on the 5' RACE reads; one entry per CDR3 protein. The sample records 300,000 to 350,000 distinct CDR3 sequences, roughly 14% being singletons. Sequencing was carried out using blood, either unsorted or a sorted T cell fraction (not recorded which). The clonotype was recovered from a male donor with ankylosing spondylitis or in good health (not recorded which). The rearrangement links TRBV18 to TRBJ2-3, with no clear D. In DNA, the CDR3 is TGTGCCAGCTCACCACCAATGGCAGATACGCAGTATTTT. It specifies CASSPPMADTQYF.